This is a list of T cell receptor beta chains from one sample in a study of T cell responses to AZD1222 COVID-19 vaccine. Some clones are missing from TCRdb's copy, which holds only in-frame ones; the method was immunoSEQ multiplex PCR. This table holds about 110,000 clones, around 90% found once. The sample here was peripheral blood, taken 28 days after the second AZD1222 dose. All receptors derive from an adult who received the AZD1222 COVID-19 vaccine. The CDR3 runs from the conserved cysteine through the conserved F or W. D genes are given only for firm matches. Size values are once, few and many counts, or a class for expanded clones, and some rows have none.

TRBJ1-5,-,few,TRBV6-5,TGTGCCAGCAGTTCCTCCGGGGCTTTGGGCAATCAGCCCCAGCATTTT,CASSSSGALGNQPQHF
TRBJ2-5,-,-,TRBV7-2,TGTGCCAGCAGCTTAGGGGGGACGGAGACCCAGTACTTC,CASSLGGTETQYF
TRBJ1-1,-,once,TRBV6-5,TGTGCCAGCAGTCGACAGATGAGCACTGAAGCTTTCTTT,CASSRQMSTEAFF
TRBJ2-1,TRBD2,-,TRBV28,TGTGCCAGCAGACGGACTAGCGGGAGGTACAATGAGCAGTTCTTC,CASRRTSGRYNEQFF
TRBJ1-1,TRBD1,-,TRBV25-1,TGTGCCAGCAGTGAATCGGGACAGCCGAACACTGAAGCTTTCTTT,CASSESGQPNTEAFF
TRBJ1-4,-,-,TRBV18,TGTGCCAGCTCCTTTTCGCAGGGCCCTGAAAAACTGTTTTTT,CASSFSQGPEKLFF
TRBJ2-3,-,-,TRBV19,TGTGCCAGTTCGGGCAGACGCACAGATACGCAGTATTTT,CASSGRRTDTQYF
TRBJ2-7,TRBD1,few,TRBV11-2,TGTGCCAGCAGCTTAGTTAAGAACAGGGGATACGAGCAGTACTTC,CASSLVKNRGYEQYF
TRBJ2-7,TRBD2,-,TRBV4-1,TGCGCCAGCAGCCAAGATACTAGCGGCTCCTACGAGCAGTACTTC,CASSQDTSGSYEQYF
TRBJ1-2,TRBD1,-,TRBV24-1,TGTGCCACCAGCGCCCCAGGGGGCAGGTATGGCTACACCTTC,CATSAPGGRYGYTF
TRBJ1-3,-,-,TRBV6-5,TGTGCCAGCAGTTACTCGCTGGGACAAACCATATATTTT,CASSYSLGQTIYF
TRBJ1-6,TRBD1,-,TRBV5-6,TGTGCCAGCAGCTCGCTAACAGGGGGCGCGAGCTCCTATAATTCACCCCTCCACTTT,CASSSLTGGASSYNSPLHF
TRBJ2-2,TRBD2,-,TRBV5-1,TGCGCCAGCAGCTTGCTCTCTAGCGGGGGTAGCACCGGGGAGCTGTTTTTT,CASSLLSSGGSTGELFF
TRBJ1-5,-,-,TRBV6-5,TGTGCCAGCGGGACATTGAATCAGCCCCAGCATTTT,CASGTLNQPQHF
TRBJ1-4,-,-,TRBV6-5,TGTGCCAGCAGCTTCGACGGAGGGGAAAAACTGTTTTTT,CASSFDGGEKLFF
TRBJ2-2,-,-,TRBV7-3,TGTGCCAGCAGCTTAAGTGGTAGCGGGAACACCGGGGAGCTGTTTTTT,CASSLSGSGNTGELFF
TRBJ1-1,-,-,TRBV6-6,TGTGCCAGCACCTACCCCGCCCAGAACACTGAAGCTTTCTTT,CASTYPAQNTEAFF
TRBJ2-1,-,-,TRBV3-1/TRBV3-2,TGTGCCAGCAGCCAAGAGGGTAGGGGTGAGCAGTTCTTC,CASSQEGRGEQFF
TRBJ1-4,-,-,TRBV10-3,TGTGCCATCGGAATGGGGAGTGAAAAACTGTTTTTT,CAIGMGSEKLFF
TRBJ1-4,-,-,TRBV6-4,TGTGCCAGGAGACAGAAGGATAATGAAAAACTGTTTTTT,CARRQKDNEKLFF
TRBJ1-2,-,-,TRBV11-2,TGTGCCAGCAGCTTAGGCCTTAGAGGTGGCTACACCTTC,CASSLGLRGGYTF
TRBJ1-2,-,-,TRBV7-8,TGTGCCAGCAGCTTATTCGCTGTGGACGGGAACTATGGCTACACCTTC,CASSLFAVDGNYGYTF
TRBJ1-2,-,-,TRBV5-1,TGCGCCAGCAGCTATCAGGGAAGTCGGGACTATGGCTACACCTTC,CASSYQGSRDYGYTF
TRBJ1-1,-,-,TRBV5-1,TGCGCCAGCAGCTTGGGTGGCCGGGGGGTTGAAGCTTTCTTT,CASSLGGRGVEAFF
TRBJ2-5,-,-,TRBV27,TGTGCCAGCATGCCGCTAGGCGGCCAAGAGACCCAGTACTTC,CASMPLGGQETQYF
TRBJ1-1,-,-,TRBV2,TGTGCCAGCAGTCCCGTTAAGGTTAAGAACACTGAAGCTTTCTTT,CASSPVKVKNTEAFF
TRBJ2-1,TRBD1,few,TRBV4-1,TGCGCCAGCAGCCGATCTGTTCTTATCGGACAGGGTTCCTACAATGAGCAGTTCTTC,CASSRSVLIGQGSYNEQFF
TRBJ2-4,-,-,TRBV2,TGTGCCAGCAGAACAGCTGCCAAAAACATTCAGTACTTC,CASRTAAKNIQYF
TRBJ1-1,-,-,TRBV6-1,TGTGCCAGCAGTGAATTCGGGGCCGAAGCTTTCTTT,CASSEFGAEAFF
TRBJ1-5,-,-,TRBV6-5,TGTGCCAGCAGTCCGGACGGCCACAATCAGCCCCAGCATTTT,CASSPDGHNQPQHF
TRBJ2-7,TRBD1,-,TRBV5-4,TGTGCCAGCAGCCTACGGACAGGGAGCCCCTACGAGCAGTACTTC,CASSLRTGSPYEQYF
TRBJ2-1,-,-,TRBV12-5,TGTGCTAGTGGTTCCATAAGGGTCGGGGCGAACCCCCCGGTGCGGTTCCACAATGAGCAGTTCTTC,CASGSIRVGANPPVRFHNEQFF
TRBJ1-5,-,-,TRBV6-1,TGTGCCAGCAGTGACGGGCAGGGCCTTTATCAGCCCCAGCATTTT,CASSDGQGLYQPQHF
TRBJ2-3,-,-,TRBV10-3,TGTGCCACCTCAGGCATCACAGATACGCAGTATTTT,CATSGITDTQYF
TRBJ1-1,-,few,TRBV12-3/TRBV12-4,TGTGCCAGCAGCAGGGGCACTGAAGCTTTCTTT,CASSRGTEAFF
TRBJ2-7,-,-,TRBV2,TGTGCCAGCAAGGGAGCAGGGCGCTACGAGCAGTACTTC,CASKGAGRYEQYF
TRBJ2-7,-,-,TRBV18,TGTGCCAGCTCACATACCTCTGGGATCGGGGGGCTGAACGAGCAGTACTTC,CASSHTSGIGGLNEQYF
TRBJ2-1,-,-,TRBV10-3,TGTGCCATCAGCGAGCGGAATGAGCAGTTCTTC,CAISERNEQFF
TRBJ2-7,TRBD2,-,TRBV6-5,TGTGCCAGCAGGGGACTAGCGGGGGGGACCTACGAGCAGTACTTC,CASRGLAGGTYEQYF
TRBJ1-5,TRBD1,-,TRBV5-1,TGCGCCAGCAGCTTGGGGACAGGGAATCAGCCCCAGCATTTT,CASSLGTGNQPQHF
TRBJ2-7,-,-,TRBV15,TGTGCCACCAGCAGAGATTGGACAGAGCAGTACTTC,CATSRDWTEQYF
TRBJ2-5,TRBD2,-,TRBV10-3,TGTGCCATCAGTGACGCCCCGGGACTAGCGGGGGCAGGGGAGACCCAGTACTTC,CAISDAPGLAGAGETQYF
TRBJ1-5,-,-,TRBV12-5,TGTGCTAGTGGACCCAGTGTGACGGGCCAGCCCCAGCATTTT,CASGPSVTGQPQHF